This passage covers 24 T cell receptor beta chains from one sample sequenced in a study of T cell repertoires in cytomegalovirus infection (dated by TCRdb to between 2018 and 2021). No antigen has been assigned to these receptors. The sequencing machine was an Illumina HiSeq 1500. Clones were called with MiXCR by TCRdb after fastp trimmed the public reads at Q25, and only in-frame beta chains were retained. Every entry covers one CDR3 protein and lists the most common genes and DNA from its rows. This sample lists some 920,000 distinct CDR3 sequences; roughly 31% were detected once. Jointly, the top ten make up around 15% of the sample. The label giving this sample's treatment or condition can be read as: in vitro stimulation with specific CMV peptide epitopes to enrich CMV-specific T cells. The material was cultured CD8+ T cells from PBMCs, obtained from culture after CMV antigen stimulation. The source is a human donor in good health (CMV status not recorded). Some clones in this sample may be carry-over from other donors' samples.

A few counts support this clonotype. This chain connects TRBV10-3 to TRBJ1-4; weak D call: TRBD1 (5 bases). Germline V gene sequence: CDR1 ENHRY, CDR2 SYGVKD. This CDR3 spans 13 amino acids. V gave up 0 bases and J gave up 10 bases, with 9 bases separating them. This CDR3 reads CAISESGARKLFF. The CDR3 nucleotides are TGTGCCATCAGTGAGTCAGGGGCCAGAAAACTGTTTTTT.

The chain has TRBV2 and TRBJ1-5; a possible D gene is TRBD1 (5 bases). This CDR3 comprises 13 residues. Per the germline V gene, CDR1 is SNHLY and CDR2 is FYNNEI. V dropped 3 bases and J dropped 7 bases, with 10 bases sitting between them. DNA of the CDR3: TGTGCCAGCAGTGATTGGGGACGACAGCCCCAGCATTTT. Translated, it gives CASSDWGRQPQHF.

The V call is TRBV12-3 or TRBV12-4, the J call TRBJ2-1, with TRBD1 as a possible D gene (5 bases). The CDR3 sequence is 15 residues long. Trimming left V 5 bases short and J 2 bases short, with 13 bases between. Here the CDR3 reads CASSRPGIPYNEQFF. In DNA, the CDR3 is TGTGCCAGCAGTCGTCCAGGGATACCCTACAATGAGCAGTTCTTC.

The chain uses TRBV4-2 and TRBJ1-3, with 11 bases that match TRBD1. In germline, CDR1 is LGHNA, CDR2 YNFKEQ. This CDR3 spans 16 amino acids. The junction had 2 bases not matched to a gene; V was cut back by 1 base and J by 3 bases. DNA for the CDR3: TGTGCCAGCAGCCAAGGGGACAGGGGGGTTGGAAACACCATATATTTT. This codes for CASSQGDRGVGNTIYF.

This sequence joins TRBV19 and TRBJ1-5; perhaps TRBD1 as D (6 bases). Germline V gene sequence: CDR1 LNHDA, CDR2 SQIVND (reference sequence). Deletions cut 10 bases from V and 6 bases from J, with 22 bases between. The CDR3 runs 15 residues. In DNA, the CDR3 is TGTGCCATTGCTAGTGACGGGGGCGTCAGTCAGCCCCAGCATTTT. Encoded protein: CAIASDGGVSQPQHF.

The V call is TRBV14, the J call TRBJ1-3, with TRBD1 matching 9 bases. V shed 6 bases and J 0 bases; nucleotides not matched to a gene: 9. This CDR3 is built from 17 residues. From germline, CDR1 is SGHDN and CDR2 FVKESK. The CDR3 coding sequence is TGTGCCAGCAGACACCGGGACAGGGAAATCTCTGGAAACACCATATATTTT. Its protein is CASRHRDREISGNTIYF.

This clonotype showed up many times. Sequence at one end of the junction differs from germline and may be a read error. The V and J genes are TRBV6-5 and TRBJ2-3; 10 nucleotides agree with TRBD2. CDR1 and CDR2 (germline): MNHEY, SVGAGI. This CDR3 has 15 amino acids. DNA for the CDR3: TGTGCCAGCAGCTACTCTAGCGGGGGAACAGATACGCAGTATTTT. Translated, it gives CASSYSSGGTDTQYF.

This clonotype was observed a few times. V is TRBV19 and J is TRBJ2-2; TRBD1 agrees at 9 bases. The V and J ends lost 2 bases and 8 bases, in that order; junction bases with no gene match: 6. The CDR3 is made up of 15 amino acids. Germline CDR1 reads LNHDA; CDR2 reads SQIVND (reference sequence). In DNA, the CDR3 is TGTGCCAGTAGTATATTTGGGACAGGGTTTGGGGAGCTGTTTTTT. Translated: CASSIFGTGFGELFF.

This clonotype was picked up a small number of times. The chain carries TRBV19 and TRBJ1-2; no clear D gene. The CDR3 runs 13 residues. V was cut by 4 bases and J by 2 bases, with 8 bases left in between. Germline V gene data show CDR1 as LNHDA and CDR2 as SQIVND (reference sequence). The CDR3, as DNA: TGTGCCAGTAGTAACGGGCAGAACTATGGCTACACCTTC. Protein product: CASSNGQNYGYTF.

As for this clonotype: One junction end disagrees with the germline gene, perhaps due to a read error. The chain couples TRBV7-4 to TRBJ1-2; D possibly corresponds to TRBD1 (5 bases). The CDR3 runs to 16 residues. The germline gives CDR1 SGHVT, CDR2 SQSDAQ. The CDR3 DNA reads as TGTGCCAGTAGCTTAGGGGCGATCGGGGGGAAGTATGGCTACACCTTC. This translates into CASSLGAIGGKYGYTF.

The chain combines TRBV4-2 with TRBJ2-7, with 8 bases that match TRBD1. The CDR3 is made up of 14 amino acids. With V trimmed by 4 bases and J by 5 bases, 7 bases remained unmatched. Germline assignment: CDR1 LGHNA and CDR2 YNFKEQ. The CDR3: CASSPTGGWDEQYF. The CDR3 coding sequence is TGTGCCAGCAGCCCTACAGGGGGTTGGGACGAGCAGTACTTC.

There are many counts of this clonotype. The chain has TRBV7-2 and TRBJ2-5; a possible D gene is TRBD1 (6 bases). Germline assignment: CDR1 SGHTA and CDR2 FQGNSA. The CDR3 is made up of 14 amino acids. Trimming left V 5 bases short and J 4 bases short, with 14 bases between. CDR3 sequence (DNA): TGTGCCAGCAGCCCTACAGGGATCGGAGAGACCCAGTACTTC. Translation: CASSPTGIGETQYF.

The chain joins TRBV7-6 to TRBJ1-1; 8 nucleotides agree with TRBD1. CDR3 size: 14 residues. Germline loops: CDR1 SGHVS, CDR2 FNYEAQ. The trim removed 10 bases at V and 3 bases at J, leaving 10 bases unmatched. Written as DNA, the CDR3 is TGTGCCAACAACCAACAGGGGGGAGACACTGAAGCTTTCTTT. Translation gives CANNQQGGDTEAFF.

DNA for the CDR3: TGTGCTAGTGGTTTGGAGGTGGATACGCAGTATTTT. Translated, it gives CASGLEVDTQYF. The genes are TRBV12-5 and TRBJ2-3; D gene ambiguous. Per germline, CDR1 LGHNT and CDR2 FRNRAP. V dropped 1 base and J dropped 6 bases, with 5 bases sitting between them. The CDR3 is made up of 12 amino acids. Based on the CDR3 plus reference TRBV12-5 and TRBJ2-3, the full variable domain is DARVTQTPRHKVTEMGQEVTMRCQPILGHNTVFWYRQTMMQGLELLAYFRNRAPLDDSGMPKDRFSAEMPDATLATLKIQPSEPRDSAVYFCASGLEVDTQYFGPGTRLTVL.

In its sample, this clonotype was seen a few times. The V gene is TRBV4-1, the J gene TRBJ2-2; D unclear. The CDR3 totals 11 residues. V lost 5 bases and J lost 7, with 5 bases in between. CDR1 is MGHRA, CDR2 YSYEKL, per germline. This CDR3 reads CASSVDGELFF. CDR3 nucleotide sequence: TGCGCCAGCAGCGTCGACGGGGAGCTGTTTTTT.

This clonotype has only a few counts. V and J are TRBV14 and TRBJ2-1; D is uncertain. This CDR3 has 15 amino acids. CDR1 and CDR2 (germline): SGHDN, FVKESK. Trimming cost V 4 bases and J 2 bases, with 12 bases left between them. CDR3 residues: CASSPHGPTYNEQFF. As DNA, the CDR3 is TGTGCCAGCAGCCCCCACGGGCCGACCTACAATGAGCAGTTCTTC.

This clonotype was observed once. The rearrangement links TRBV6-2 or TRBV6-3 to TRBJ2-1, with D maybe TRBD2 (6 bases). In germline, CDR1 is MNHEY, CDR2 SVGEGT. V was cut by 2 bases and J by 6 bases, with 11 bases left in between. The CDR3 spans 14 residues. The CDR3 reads CASSYGGFTNEQFF. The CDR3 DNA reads TGTGCCAGCAGTTACGGGGGGTTTACCAATGAGCAGTTCTTC.

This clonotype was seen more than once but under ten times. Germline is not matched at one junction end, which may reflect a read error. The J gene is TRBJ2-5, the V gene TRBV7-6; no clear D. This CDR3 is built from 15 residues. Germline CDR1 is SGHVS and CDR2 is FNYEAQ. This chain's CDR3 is CASSLDLAPEETQYF. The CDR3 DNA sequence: TGTGCTAGCAGCTTAGATCTGGCACCCGAAGAGACCCAGTACTTC.

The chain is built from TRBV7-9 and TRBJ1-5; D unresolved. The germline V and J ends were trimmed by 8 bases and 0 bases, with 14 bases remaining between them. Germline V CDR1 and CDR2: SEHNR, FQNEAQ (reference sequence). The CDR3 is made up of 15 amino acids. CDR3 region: CASVAGSDSNQPQHF. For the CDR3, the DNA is TGTGCCAGCGTGGCTGGCTCCGATAGCAATCAGCCCCAGCATTTT.

DNA of the CDR3: TGTGCCAGCAGATGGGAGGGGACTGGGGCCAACGTCCTGACTTTC. Its translation: CASRWEGTGANVLTF. The chain has TRBV5-6 and TRBJ2-6; 7 bases map to TRBD2. The CDR3 runs 15 residues. From germline, CDR1 is SGHDT and CDR2 YYEEEE. Trimming took 5 bases from V and 2 from J; bases not matched to a gene: 4. Based on the CDR3 plus reference TRBV5-6 and TRBJ2-6, the full variable domain is DAGVTQSPTHLIKTRGQQVTLRCSPKSGHDTVSWYQQALGQGPQFIFQYYEEEERQRGNFPDRFSGHQFPNYSSELNVNALLLGDSALYLCASRWEGTGANVLTFGAGSRLTVL.

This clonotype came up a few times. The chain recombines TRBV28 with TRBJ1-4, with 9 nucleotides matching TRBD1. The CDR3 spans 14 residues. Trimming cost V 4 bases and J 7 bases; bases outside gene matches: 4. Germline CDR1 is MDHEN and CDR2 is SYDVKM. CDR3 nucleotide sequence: TGTGCCAGCAGTTACGACAGGGGGGGTGAAAAACTGTTTTTT. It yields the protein CASSYDRGGEKLFF. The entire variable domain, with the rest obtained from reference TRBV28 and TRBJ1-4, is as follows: DVKVTQSSRYLVKRTGEKVFLECVQDMDHENMFWYRQDPGLGLRLIYFSYDVKMKEKGDIPEGYSVSREKKERFSLILESASTNQTSMYLCASSYDRGGEKLFFGSGTQLSVL.

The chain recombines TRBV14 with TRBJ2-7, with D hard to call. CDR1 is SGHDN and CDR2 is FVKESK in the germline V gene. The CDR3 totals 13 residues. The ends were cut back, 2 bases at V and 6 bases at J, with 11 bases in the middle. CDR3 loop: CASSQQALGEQYF. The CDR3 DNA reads TGTGCCAGCAGCCAACAGGCCTTAGGCGAGCAGTACTTC.

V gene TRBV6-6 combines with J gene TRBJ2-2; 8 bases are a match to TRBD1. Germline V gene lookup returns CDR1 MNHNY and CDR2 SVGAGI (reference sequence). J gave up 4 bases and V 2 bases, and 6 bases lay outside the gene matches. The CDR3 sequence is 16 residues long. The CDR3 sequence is CASSYSRGRGTGELFF. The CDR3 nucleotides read TGTGCCAGCAGTTACAGCAGGGGGCGCGGCACCGGGGAGCTGTTTTTT.

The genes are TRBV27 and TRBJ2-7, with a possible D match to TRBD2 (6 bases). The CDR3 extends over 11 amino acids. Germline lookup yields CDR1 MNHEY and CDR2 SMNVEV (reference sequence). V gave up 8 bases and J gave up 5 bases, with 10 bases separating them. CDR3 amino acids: CASQGGNEQYF. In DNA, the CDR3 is TGTGCCAGCCAAGGCGGGAACGAGCAGTACTTC.